The clone carrying this TCR beta chain showed up many times. Germline assignment: CDR1 SGHVS and CDR2 FNYEAQ. This CDR3 comprises 17 residues. The J segment lost 4 bases and the V segment lost 5 bases, leaving 13 bases of the junction unmatched. The entry originates in a study of T-cell reconstitution after alpha-beta-depleted transplantation in children. Preparation of the TCRbeta library used unique molecular identifiers. Using its own MiXCR run on the PCR reads, TCRdb lists one record per CDR3 protein. Of fewer than 250,000 distinct CDR3 sequences listed, roughly 7.7% are singletons. The TCR comes from a male patient younger than 18 who had a stem cell transplant for acute lymphoblastic leukemia, so the T cells may come from the graft donor. Sequencing used PBMCs, mostly from graft donor cells, obtained 180 days after TCRalphabeta/CD19-depleted stem cell transplant. The V gene is TRBV7-6, the J gene TRBJ2-2; 7 bases match TRBD1. In nucleotides, the CDR3 is TGTGCCAGCAGCCTAGGAGCGACAGGGAGTAGCACCGGGGAGCTGTTTTTT. It translates to CASSLGATGSSTGELFF.